The clone carrying this T cell receptor beta chain turned up a few times. Antigen: not known. These data come from a study of cytomegalovirus exposure and HLA in healthy donors. Notes on the study in general: Within an earlier analysis, most TCR beta V segments proved productive either about 87% or about 30% of the time. A missense variant in DCLRE1C was later tied to TCR beta V- and J-gene trimming. Many donors shared some public TCRs, even though most TCR sequences were rare.

PCR involved 60 Vbeta and 13 Jbeta primers. TCRdb keeps only in-frame clones here, not all; method: immunoSEQ multiplex PCR. Of approximately 64,000 clones detected, over 75% appear once; the ten largest clones hold approximately 5.4%. The TCR was taken from a male donor in good health and CMV-seropositive. Material: PBMCs.

The CDR3 protein is CASSAQGIPNQPQHF. CDR3 in DNA: TGTGCCAGCAGTGCCCAGGGGATCCCCAATCAGCCCCAGCATTTT. This sequence joins TRBV2 and TRBJ1-5; a weak D match, TRBD1 (6 bases). This CDR3 comprises 15 residues. Trimming left V 4 bases short and J 3 bases short, with 13 bases between. Per the germline V gene, CDR1 is SNHLY and CDR2 is FYNNEI.